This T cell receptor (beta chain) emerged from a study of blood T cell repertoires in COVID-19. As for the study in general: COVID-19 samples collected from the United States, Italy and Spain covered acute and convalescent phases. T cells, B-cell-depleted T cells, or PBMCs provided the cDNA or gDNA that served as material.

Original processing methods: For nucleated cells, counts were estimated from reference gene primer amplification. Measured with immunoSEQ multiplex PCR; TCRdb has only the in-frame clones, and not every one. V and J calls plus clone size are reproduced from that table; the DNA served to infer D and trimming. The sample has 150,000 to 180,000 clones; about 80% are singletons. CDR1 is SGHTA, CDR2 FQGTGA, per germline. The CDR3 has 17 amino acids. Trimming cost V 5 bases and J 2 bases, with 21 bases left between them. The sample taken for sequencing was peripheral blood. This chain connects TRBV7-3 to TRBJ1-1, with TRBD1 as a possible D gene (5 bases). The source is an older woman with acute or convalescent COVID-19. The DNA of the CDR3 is TGTGCCAGCAGCGCAGAGGCCTGGGGCAGACCAAACACTGAAGCTTTCTTT. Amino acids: CASSAEAWGRPNTEAFF.